The entry that follows covers one T cell receptor beta chain sequence. Clones were read by immunoSEQ multiplex PCR, and TCRdb kept only the in-frame ones, dropping some. The sample holds 60,000 to 70,000 clones, 90% to 95% seen once. Trimming shortened V by 6 bases and J by 0 bases, and 14 bases separated the two germline ends. Looked up from germline, CDR1 is ENHRY and CDR2 is SYGVKD. The CDR3 loop spans 15 amino acids. This record comes from a study of T cell changes during pregnancy in multiple sclerosis. V and J are TRBV10-3 and TRBJ1-1; D might be TRBD1 (6 bases). The TCR comes from a female donor in good health, enrolled as a control in a pregnancy study. Sequencing used peripheral blood, obtained after pregnancy. The CDR3 loop reads CAIRDDRLLNTEAFF. Here the CDR3 DNA reads TGTGCCATCAGGGACGACAGGCTCTTGAACACTGAAGCTTTCTTT.